This TCR beta chain was obtained from a study of yellow fever vaccine responses in identical twins. In the case of this clonotype: Its antigen is still unknown.

The ends were cut back, 1 base at V and 5 bases at J, with 5 bases in the middle. The CDR3 is 12 amino acids. The germline CDR1 and CDR2 sequences are KGHSH and LQKENI. TCRdb re-called the RT-PCR reads through MiXCR, storing one row per CDR3 protein. The table includes approximately 9,700 distinct CDR3 sequences, around four fifths detected once. Study-wide results and caveats: In identical twins, vaccine T cell responses appeared partly shared and partly individual.

The receptor's source is a woman aged 18-29 years who received the yellow fever vaccine. Material: T cells from blood (PBMCs), unsorted or a sorted subset (not recorded which), obtained before or after yellow fever vaccination (not recorded which). V is TRBV18 and J is TRBJ2-5; D ambiguous. The CDR3 sequence is CASSPLGETQYF. The CDR3, as DNA: TGTGCCAGCTCACCACTGGGGGAGACCCAGTACTTC.